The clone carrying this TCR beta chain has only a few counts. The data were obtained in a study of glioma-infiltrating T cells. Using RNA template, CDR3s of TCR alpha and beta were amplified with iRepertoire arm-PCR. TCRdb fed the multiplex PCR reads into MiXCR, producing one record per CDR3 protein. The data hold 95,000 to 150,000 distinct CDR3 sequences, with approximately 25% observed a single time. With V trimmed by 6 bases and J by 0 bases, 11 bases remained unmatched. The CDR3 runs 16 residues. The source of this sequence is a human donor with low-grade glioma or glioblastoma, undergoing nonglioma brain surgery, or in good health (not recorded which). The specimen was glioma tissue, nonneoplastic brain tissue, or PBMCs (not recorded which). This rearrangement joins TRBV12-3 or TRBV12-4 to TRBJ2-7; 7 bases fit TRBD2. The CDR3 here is CASSSGGTTSSYEQYF. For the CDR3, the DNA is TGTGCCAGCAGCTCCGGCGGGACTACCAGCTCCTACGAGCAGTACTTC.